These 29 T cell receptor beta chains originate from one sample sequenced in a study of response to subunit inactivated influenza vaccine. TCRdb recomputed calls from the RT-PCR reads with MiXCR, one row per CDR3 protein. This table has roughly 650,000 distinct CDR3 sequences, about a sixth appearing once. The specimen was PBMCs from blood, collected 11 to 12 days after vaccination. All receptors derive from a man aged 45 to 65 who received an inactivated influenza vaccine.

The chain uses TRBV20-1 and TRBJ2-1; D remains ambiguous. The CDR3 extends over 13 amino acids. Between the trimmed V and J ends, which lost 0 bases and 7 bases, there was a span of 10 bases. The germline V gene has CDR1 DFQATT and CDR2 SNEGSKA (reference sequence). The CDR3 here is CSARDMGPNEQFF. The DNA for the CDR3 is TGCAGTGCTAGAGATATGGGCCCGAATGAGCAGTTCTTC.

This clonotype was seen more than once but under ten times. The rearrangement links TRBV20-1 to TRBJ2-6; D unresolved. Deletions cut 6 bases from V and 0 bases from J, with 12 bases between. The CDR3 sequence is 15 residues long. Looked up from germline, CDR1 is DFQATT and CDR2 is SNEGSKA (reference sequence). In DNA form, the CDR3 reads TGCAGTGCACTAAGTCCCAACTCTGGGGCCAACGTCCTGACTTTC. Translation: CSALSPNSGANVLTF.

V gene TRBV13 combines with J gene TRBJ2-1, with 10 positions matching TRBD2. The J segment lost 7 bases and the V segment lost 5 bases, leaving 23 bases of the junction unmatched. The CDR3 extends over 20 amino acids. Germline V gene lookup returns CDR1 PRHDT and CDR2 FYEKMQ (reference sequence). CDR3 nucleotides: TGTGCCAGCAGCCCCGAGGGGGGGGCGTCTAGCGGGAGAGTATGGAATGAGCAGTTCTTC. This codes for CASSPEGGASSGRVWNEQFF.

The rearrangement uses TRBV6-2 or TRBV6-3 and TRBJ1-5; D not resolved. Germline-derived CDR1 and CDR2 are MNHEY and SVGEGT. The CDR3 loop spans 16 amino acids. Trimming removed 2 bases from V and 3 bases from J, with 14 bases in between. CDR3 in amino acids: CASSYRSLDSNQPQHF. CDR3 DNA sequence: TGTGCCAGCAGTTACCGTTCCCTGGATTCCAATCAGCCCCAGCATTTT.

V usage is TRBV10-3 and J usage is TRBJ1-4; D may be TRBD1 (5 bases). V was cut by 10 bases and J by 6 bases, with 15 bases left in between. Germline V gives CDR1 ENHRY, CDR2 SYGVKD. The CDR3 totals 13 residues. DNA of the CDR3: TGTGCCAGCAGGGTATCTCAGGATGAAAAACTGTTTTTT. Translating gives CASRVSQDEKLFF.

This clonotype showed up just a few times. The chain has TRBV12-3 or TRBV12-4 and TRBJ1-5; D ambiguous. CDR3 length equals 15 residues. The V gene lost 5 bases and the J gene lost 4 bases, with 15 bases spanning the gap. CDR3 protein: CASSALQRTNQPQHF. CDR3 DNA sequence: TGTGCCAGCAGTGCACTACAGAGGACGAATCAGCCCCAGCATTTT.

The chain combines TRBV20-1 with TRBJ1-5, with TRBD1 identical over 7 bases. This CDR3 comprises 14 residues. In germline, CDR1 is DFQATT, CDR2 SNEGSKA (reference sequence). J lost 4 bases, V lost 2 bases, and 5 bases had no gene match. The CDR3 sequence: CSARRDSKNQPQHF. CDR3 bases: TGCAGTGCTAGAAGGGACAGCAAGAATCAGCCCCAGCATTTT.

This clonotype was observed a handful of times. The chain couples TRBV6-2 or TRBV6-3 to TRBJ2-7; D is undetermined. Germline V gives CDR1 MNHEY, CDR2 SVGEGT. V was clipped by 1 base and J by 2 bases, with 15 bases between them. The CDR3 runs 16 residues. The CDR3 loop is CASSYYVVQATYEQYF. CDR3 bases: TGTGCCAGCAGTTACTACGTAGTGCAGGCTACCTACGAGCAGTACTTC.

This sequence joins TRBV4-3 and TRBJ2-5; D gene unclear. V dropped 0 bases and J dropped 3 bases, with 5 bases sitting between them. Germline CDR1 reads LGHNA; CDR2 reads YSLEER. The CDR3 spans 13 residues. The CDR3 here is CASSQDFEETQYF. The CDR3 bases are TGCGCCAGCAGCCAAGATTTTGAAGAGACCCAGTACTTC.

This clonotype was counted between two and nine times. J is TRBJ2-3 and V is TRBV20-1; D unclear. V was clipped by 3 bases and J by 0 bases, with 7 bases between them. The CDR3 consists of 13 residues. Germline loops: CDR1 DFQATT, CDR2 SNEGSKA (reference sequence). The CDR3 DNA reads as TGCAGTGCTAGCGTTCAAAGCACAGATACGCAGTATTTT. Its translation is CSASVQSTDTQYF.

This clonotype occurred a few times. The chain employs TRBV4-3 and TRBJ2-3, with TRBD2 matching 13 bases. The germline V gene encodes CDR1 LGHNA and CDR2 YSLEER. V was clipped by 2 bases and J by 3 bases; unmatched bases: 2. This CDR3 has 16 residues. Written as DNA, the CDR3 is TGCGCCAGCAGCCAACTACTAGCGGGGGGGACAGATACGCAGTATTTT. It yields the protein CASSQLLAGGTDTQYF.

This clonotype appeared a few times. The rearrangement links TRBV7-2 to TRBJ2-3; D is undetermined. This CDR3 spans 12 amino acids. V was trimmed by 3 bases and J by 10 bases, leaving 11 bases between them. Germline values: CDR1 SGHTA, CDR2 FQGNSA. CDR3 in amino acids: CASSLLRVAQYF. CDR3 nucleotides: TGTGCCAGCAGCTTGTTACGAGTGGCGCAGTATTTT.

The V call is TRBV11-2, the J call TRBJ2-7; tentative D call: TRBD2 (6 bases). Per the germline V gene, CDR1 is SGHAT and CDR2 is FQNNGV. Trimming cost V 0 bases and J 5 bases, with 11 bases left between them. The CDR3 has 14 amino acids. CDR3 loop: CASSLDTGLHEQYF. The CDR3 coding sequence is TGTGCCAGCAGCTTAGACACGGGACTCCACGAGCAGTACTTC.

This clonotype appeared a few times. The chain combines TRBV12-3 or TRBV12-4 with TRBJ2-1; 10 bases map to TRBD2. The J segment lost 0 bases and the V segment lost 5 bases, leaving 7 bases of the junction unmatched. The CDR3 length is 17 residues. CDR3 residues: CASSGASGSTSYNEQFF. CDR3 DNA: TGTGCCAGCAGTGGGGCTAGCGGGAGTACCTCCTACAATGAGCAGTTCTTC.

This clonotype showed up many times. This chain uses TRBV10-3 with TRBJ2-7, with 11 bases aligning to TRBD1. There are 14 residues in the CDR3. After removal of 10 bases from V and 5 bases from J, the junction contained 10 bases not matched to a gene. Looked up from germline, CDR1 is ENHRY and CDR2 is SYGVKD. The CDR3 loop is CATERDRGFDEQYF. Here the CDR3 DNA reads TGTGCCACCGAGCGGGACAGGGGGTTCGACGAGCAGTACTTC.

This clonotype was seen a few times. V and J are TRBV7-9 and TRBJ2-6; the D is unclear. V gave up 0 bases and J gave up 1 base, with 10 bases separating them. CDR1 is SEHNR and CDR2 is FQNEAQ in the germline V gene (reference sequence). The CDR3 spans 17 residues. In DNA, the CDR3 is TGTGCCAGCAGCTTAGCGGTTTTAGGATCTGGGGCCAACGTCCTGACTTTC. It specifies CASSLAVLGSGANVLTF.

V gene TRBV7-2 combines with J gene TRBJ2-3; 10 positions agree with TRBD2. J gave up 4 bases and V 0 bases, and 7 bases lay outside the gene matches. The CDR3 sequence is 17 residues long. Germline V gene data show CDR1 as SGHTA and CDR2 as FQGNSA. CDR3 protein: CASSLAASGSGADTQYF. In DNA form, the CDR3 reads TGTGCCAGCAGCTTAGCGGCTAGCGGGAGTGGAGCAGATACGCAGTATTTT. Complete variable domain (other parts from reference TRBV7-2 and TRBJ2-3): GAGVSQSPSNKVTEKGKDVELRCDPISGHTALYWYRQSLGQGLEFLIYFQGNSAPDKSGLPSDRFSAERTGGSVSTLTIQRTQQEDSAVYLCASSLAASGSGADTQYFGPGTRLTVL.

V and J are TRBV28 and TRBJ2-5; a weak D match, TRBD2 (5 bases). Trimming pared 4 bases from V and 2 bases from J, leaving 14 bases between. Germline values: CDR1 MDHEN, CDR2 SYDVKM. CDR3 length: 15 amino acids. The CDR3 coding sequence is TGTGCCAGCAGTTCATTTGTCGGAGGACAAGAGACCCAGTACTTC. As protein: CASSSFVGGQETQYF. The full variable domain, its missing parts supplied by reference TRBV28 and TRBJ2-5, is DVKVTQSSRYLVKRTGEKVFLECVQDMDHENMFWYRQDPGLGLRLIYFSYDVKMKEKGDIPEGYSVSREKKERFSLILESASTNQTSMYLCASSSFVGGQETQYFGPGTRLLVL.

The chain links TRBV6-1 to TRBJ1-5, with 10 bases aligning to TRBD1. The V gene end was trimmed by 10 bases and the J gene end by 6 bases; junction bases not matched to a gene: 12. The CDR3 is 15 residues long. CDR1 is MNHNS, CDR2 SASEGT, per germline. The CDR3 reads CATVPGTGVGQPQHF. The CDR3 bases are TGTGCCACTGTCCCCGGGACAGGGGTAGGTCAGCCCCAGCATTTT.

The J gene is TRBJ2-7, the V gene TRBV18; D unresolved. Germline CDR1 KGHSH, CDR2 LQKENI. The CDR3 is 11 amino acids. The V end was cut by 1 base, the J end by 5 bases, with 3 bases between. CDR3: CASSPRHEQYF. The CDR3 coding sequence is TGTGCCAGCTCACCACGCCACGAGCAGTACTTC.

There are a few counts of this clonotype. The CDR3 here is CSVSDSNTGELFF. In DNA form, the CDR3 reads TGCAGCGTCTCGGACAGCAACACCGGGGAGCTGTTTTTT. The rearrangement joins TRBV29-1 to TRBJ2-2; weak D call: TRBD1 (6 bases). Germline V gene data show CDR1 as SQVTM and CDR2 as ANQGSEA. The CDR3 loop spans 13 amino acids. V dropped 6 bases and J dropped 2 bases, with 10 bases sitting between them.

The chain recombines TRBV12-3 or TRBV12-4 with TRBJ1-1; a possible D gene is TRBD1 (6 bases). V was cut by 2 bases and J by 4 bases, with 8 bases left in between. The CDR3 length is 13 residues. In DNA, the CDR3 is TGTGCCAGCAGTTTAATCAGGGGCACTGAAGCTTTCTTT. Translating gives CASSLIRGTEAFF.

The sample holds a few counts of this clonotype. The chain joins TRBV2 to TRBJ2-5; D remains ambiguous. V was shortened by 1 base and J by 2 bases, with 5 bases between the two germline ends. The CDR3 totals 13 residues. Germline V gene sequence: CDR1 SNHLY, CDR2 FYNNEI. The CDR3 reads CASSEDSQETQYF. The CDR3 coding sequence is TGTGCCAGCAGTGAAGACAGTCAAGAGACCCAGTACTTC.

The V and J genes are TRBV20-1 and TRBJ2-5; D is possibly TRBD2 (6 bases). V lost 3 bases to trimming and J lost 2 bases, with 16 bases between them. CDR1 and CDR2 from the germline V gene are DFQATT and SNEGSKA (reference sequence). This CDR3 comprises 15 residues. The CDR3 DNA reads TGCAGTGCTAGGGCCCTGGGTAGCGGACAAGAGACCCAGTACTTC. It is translated as CSARALGSGQETQYF.

The chain combines TRBV9 with TRBJ2-6; no clear D gene. V lost 5 bases and J lost 3, with 15 bases in between. The V gene's germline CDR1 is SGDLS and CDR2 YYNGEE. This CDR3 spans 16 amino acids. The CDR3 DNA sequence: TGTGCCAGCAGTCGTAGTTCAGCATTTGGGGCCAACGTCCTGACTTTC. This encodes CASSRSSAFGANVLTF.

This clonotype was seen a handful of times. The chain is built from TRBV20-1 and TRBJ1-6, with D maybe TRBD1 (6 bases). The CDR3 sequence is 15 residues long. Germline assignment: CDR1 DFQATT and CDR2 SNEGSKA (reference sequence). The ends were cut back, 4 bases at V and 0 bases at J, with 10 bases in the middle. In DNA, the CDR3 is TGCAGTGCTAAACAAGGGGGCTCCTATAATTCACCCCTCCACTTT. As protein: CSAKQGGSYNSPLHF.

This clonotype was detected ten times or more. This chain links TRBV29-1 with TRBJ2-3; 10 bases align to TRBD2. Germline CDR1 is SQVTM and CDR2 is ANQGSEA. Trimming at V came to 5 bases and at J to 8 bases, leaving 13 bases not matched to a gene. The CDR3 consists of 15 residues. CDR3 nucleotides: TGCAGCGTTACAACCGAACTAGCGGGGAGTGGTACGCAGTATTTT. As protein: CSVTTELAGSGTQYF.

The rearrangement links TRBV7-9 to TRBJ2-5; D remains unclear. Deletions cut 4 bases from V and 7 bases from J, with 13 bases between. This CDR3 contains 13 residues. CDR1 is SEHNR, CDR2 FQNEAQ, per germline (reference sequence). The CDR3 here is CASSSALVRTQYF. CDR3 nucleotide sequence: TGTGCCAGCAGCTCGGCCCTCGTGCGGACCCAGTACTTC.

The J gene is TRBJ2-7, the V gene TRBV29-1, with D perhaps assigned TRBD1 or TRBD2 (5 bases each). V lost 4 bases and J 2 bases, leaving 12 bases between the germline ends. Germline V lookup: CDR1 SQVTM, CDR2 ANQGSEA. The length of the CDR3 is 13 residues. The CDR3 region is CSVGPGPTYEQYF. The CDR3 bases are TGCAGCGTTGGGCCGGGACCAACCTACGAGCAGTACTTC.